This TCR beta chain was found in a study of blood T cell repertoires in COVID-19. Turning to the study itself: T cells, B-cell-depleted T cells, or PBMCs supplied cDNA or gDNA.

Authors' data handling: Researchers report that nucleated cell counts were estimated from reference gene primer amplification. TCRdb's copy holds only in-frame clones and misses some; the assay was immunoSEQ multiplex PCR. The V and J calls and clone size are taken from that table; D and trimming were inferred from the DNA. The table has about 340,000 clones, approximately 86% seen once. In Seattle, patients joined the study during active infection and were tracked longitudinally. The receptor was derived from a woman aged 60-75 years with COVID-19, enrolled during active disease. The sample comprised peripheral blood.

Here the CDR3 reads CASSRASGGFRYEQYF. The CDR3 bases are TGCGCCAGCAGCAGGGCTAGCGGGGGGTTTCGGTACGAGCAGTACTTC. The chain carries TRBV5-1 and TRBJ2-7; 11 bases match TRBD2. The germline CDR1 and CDR2 sequences are SGHRS and YFSETQ. The junction had 10 bases not matched to a gene; V was cut back by 4 bases and J by 4 bases. This CDR3 spans 16 amino acids.